Sequencing of this TCR beta chain was carried out in a study of cytomegalovirus exposure and HLA in healthy donors. Points from the study as a whole: The dataset shows that most TCR sequences were rare, while some public TCRs occurred in many donors. Later work found that TCR association rates differed between HLA loci; DRB1 had the most and HLA-C the fewest. In vitro data verified a few CMV-associated chains as specific for CMV antigens.

There are a few counts of this clone. Its antigen is not identified. V was pared by 0 bases and J by 2 bases, with 8 bases of the junction left unmatched. This CDR3 spans 19 amino acids. Germline V gene data show CDR1 as SGDLS and CDR2 as YYNGEE. 13 Jbeta primers and 60 Vbeta primers were used for the PCR. Data came from immunoSEQ multiplex PCR; TCRdb stores just in-frame clones and leaves some out. Here the sample spans about 89,000 clones, around 84% being singletons. The V gene is TRBV9, the J gene TRBJ2-3; the match to TRBD2 covers 14 bases. Specimen: PBMCs. The sequence derives from a man aged 35 to 55 in good health and CMV-seropositive. CDR3 in DNA: TGTGCCAGCAGCGTAGGACTAGCGGGGGGGCAGGCTTACACAGATACGCAGTATTTT. Amino acid sequence: CASSVGLAGGQAYTDTQYF.